Listed here is a single TCR beta chain. Its target is unknown. Germline V lookup: CDR1 MNHNS, CDR2 SASEGT. V lost 4 bases and J lost 3; bases outside the gene matches: 9. The CDR3 totals 17 residues. PCR employed 60 Vbeta and 13 Jbeta primers. Clones were sequenced by immunoSEQ multiplex PCR, and TCRdb holds only the in-frame ones, with some missing. The repertoire table contains some 82,000 clones. The data stem from a study of cytomegalovirus exposure and HLA in healthy donors. Turning to the study itself: Within the Caucasian-associated ancestry cluster were roughly 81% of the roughly 400 genotyped donors. Overall study results and limits: In vitro assays verified that three CMV-associated chains recognized CMV antigens specifically.

This TCR was sampled from a woman aged 30 to 39 in good health and CMV-seronegative. The V and J genes are TRBV6-1 and TRBJ1-2; TRBD1 agrees at 12 bases. Specimen: PBMCs. The CDR3 spells CASSGRDRGLLDYGYTF. CDR3 nucleotides: TGTGCCAGCAGTGGCCGGGACAGGGGGCTTTTGGACTATGGCTACACCTTC.